The 3 T cell receptor beta chains reported below all come from one sample, sequenced in a study of blood T cell repertoires in COVID-19. Method: immunoSEQ multiplex PCR; TCRdb's copy keeps in-frame clones and lacks some. The sample has about 190,000 clones; approximately 81% are singletons. The sample was peripheral blood. These receptors were collected from a human donor in a cohort sampled during active COVID-19.

This rearrangement joins TRBV19 to TRBJ2-4, with D perhaps TRBD1 (6 bases). CDR1 and CDR2 (germline): LNHDA, SQIVND (reference sequence). V was clipped by 9 bases and J by 6 bases, with 15 bases between them. The CDR3 extends over 13 amino acids. CDR3 in amino acids: CASGDNRGNIQYF. As DNA, the CDR3 is TGTGCCAGCGGGGACAATAGAGGAAACATTCAGTACTTC.

The chain employs TRBV2 and TRBJ2-7; TRBD1 might be the D (6 bases). Trimming removed 9 bases at V and 0 bases at J, with 12 bases between. CDR1 SNHLY and CDR2 FYNNEI come from the germline V gene. The CDR3 sequence is 13 residues long. The CDR3 coding sequence is TGTGCCAGAGGAGGACAGAGCTCCTACGAGCAGTACTTC. Translating gives CARGGQSSYEQYF.

The chain has TRBV3-1 (or the pseudogene TRBV3-2) and TRBJ1-1, with D maybe TRBD1 (5 bases). CDR1 is LGHDT and CDR2 is YNNKEL in the germline V gene (reference sequence). The V and J ends lost 1 base and 1 base respectively, with 7 bases between them. There are 14 residues in the CDR3. CDR3 residues: CASSQGQTNTEAFF. In DNA, the CDR3 is TGTGCCAGCAGCCAAGGACAGACGAACACTGAAGCTTTCTTT.